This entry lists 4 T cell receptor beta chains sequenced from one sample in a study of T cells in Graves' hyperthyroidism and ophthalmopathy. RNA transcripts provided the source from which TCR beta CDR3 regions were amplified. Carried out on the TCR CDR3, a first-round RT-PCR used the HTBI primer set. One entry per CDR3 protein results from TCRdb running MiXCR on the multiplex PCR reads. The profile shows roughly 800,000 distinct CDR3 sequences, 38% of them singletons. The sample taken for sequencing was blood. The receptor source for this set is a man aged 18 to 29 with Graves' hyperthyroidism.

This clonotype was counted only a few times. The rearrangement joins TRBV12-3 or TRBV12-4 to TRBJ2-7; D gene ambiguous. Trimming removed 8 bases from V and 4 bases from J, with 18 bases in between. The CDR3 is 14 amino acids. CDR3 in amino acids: CASAPGQIPYEQYF. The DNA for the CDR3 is TGTGCCAGCGCCCCCGGGCAGATACCATACGAGCAGTACTTC.

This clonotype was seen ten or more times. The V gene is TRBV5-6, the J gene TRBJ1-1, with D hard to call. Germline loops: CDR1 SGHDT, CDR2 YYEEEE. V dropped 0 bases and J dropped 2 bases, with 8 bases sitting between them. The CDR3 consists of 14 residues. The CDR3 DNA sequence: TGTGCCAGCAGCTTGGTGGCAGTCAACACTGAAGCTTTCTTT. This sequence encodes CASSLVAVNTEAFF.

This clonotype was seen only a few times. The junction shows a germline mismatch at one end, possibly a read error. The CDR3 loop is CASSQDSASGETQYF. The CDR3 nucleotides are TGTGCCAGCAGCCAAGATAGCGCTAGCGGGGAGACCCAGTACTTC. J is TRBJ2-5 and V is TRBV4-1; TRBD2 aligns across 8 bases. The CDR3 is 15 residues long. CDR1 is MGHRA, CDR2 YSYEKL, per germline.

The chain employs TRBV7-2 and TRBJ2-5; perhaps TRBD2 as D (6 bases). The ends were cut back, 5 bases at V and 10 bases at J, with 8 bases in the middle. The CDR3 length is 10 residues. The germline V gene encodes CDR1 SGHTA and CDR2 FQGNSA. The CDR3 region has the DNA TGTGCCAGCAGCGGGACTTTCCAGTACTTC. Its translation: CASSGTFQYF. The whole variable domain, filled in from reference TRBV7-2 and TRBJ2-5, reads GAGVSQSPSNKVTEKGKDVELRCDPISGHTALYWYRQSLGQGLEFLIYFQGNSAPDKSGLPSDRFSAERTGGSVSTLTIQRTQQEDSAVYLCASSGTFQYFGPGTRLLVL.